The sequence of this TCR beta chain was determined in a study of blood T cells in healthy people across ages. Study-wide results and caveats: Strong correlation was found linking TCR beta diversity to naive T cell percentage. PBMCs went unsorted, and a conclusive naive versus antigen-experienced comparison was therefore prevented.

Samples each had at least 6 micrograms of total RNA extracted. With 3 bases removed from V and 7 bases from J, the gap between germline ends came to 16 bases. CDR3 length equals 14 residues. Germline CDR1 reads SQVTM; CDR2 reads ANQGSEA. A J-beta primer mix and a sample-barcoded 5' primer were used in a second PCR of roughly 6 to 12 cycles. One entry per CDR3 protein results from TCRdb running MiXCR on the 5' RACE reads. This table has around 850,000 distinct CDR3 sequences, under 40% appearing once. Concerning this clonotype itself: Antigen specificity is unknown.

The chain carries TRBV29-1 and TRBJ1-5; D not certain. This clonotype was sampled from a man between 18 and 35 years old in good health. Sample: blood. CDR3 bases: TGCAGCGTTGATGCAGGCAAACCCGGGCAGCCCCAGCATTTT. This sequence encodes CSVDAGKPGQPQHF.